Listed below are T cell receptor beta chains from one sample, sequenced in a study of cytomegalovirus exposure and HLA in healthy donors. Assay: immunoSEQ multiplex PCR; the TCRdb copy retains only in-frame clones and omits some. The sample lists tens of thousands of clones, 85% occurring once. The sequenced sample consisted of PBMCs. The receptors shown here come from a man in his thirties or forties in good health and CMV-seronegative. Each CDR3 is given with its conserved first and last residue. Each record gives: CDR3 protein, CDR3 length, V gene, J gene.

CDR3 protein: CASSLGPTYEQYF; CDR3 length: 13; V gene: TRBV11-3; J gene: TRBJ2-7
CDR3 protein: CASSSPTGTGYGYTF; CDR3 length: 15; V gene: TRBV7-9; J gene: TRBJ1-2
CDR3 protein: CASSIPGLYEQYF; CDR3 length: 13; V gene: TRBV7-9; J gene: TRBJ2-7
CDR3 protein: CASSGGQGETSYNEQFF; CDR3 length: 17; V gene: TRBV9; J gene: TRBJ2-1
CDR3 protein: CASSYTEAGANSPLHF; CDR3 length: 16; V gene: TRBV6-5; J gene: TRBJ1-6
CDR3 protein: CAWSVQGETQYF; CDR3 length: 12; V gene: TRBV30; J gene: TRBJ2-5
CDR3 protein: CASSPSRGGNEKLFF; CDR3 length: 15; V gene: TRBV5-1; J gene: TRBJ1-4
CDR3 protein: CASSGQGPYEQYF; CDR3 length: 13; V gene: TRBV2; J gene: TRBJ2-7
CDR3 protein: CASRRTGTSGRTSYNEQFF; CDR3 length: 19; V gene: TRBV11-3; J gene: TRBJ2-1
CDR3 protein: CASSLQGQGAVTEAFF; CDR3 length: 16; V gene: TRBV27; J gene: TRBJ1-1
CDR3 protein: CANSRDREGEQYF; CDR3 length: 13; V gene: TRBV2; J gene: TRBJ2-7